Shown below are 11 T cell receptor beta chains from a single sample sequenced in a study of blood T cell repertoires in COVID-19. TCRdb keeps only in-frame clones here, not all; method: immunoSEQ multiplex PCR. The data hold tens of thousands of clones, with about 80% observed a single time. Sample: peripheral blood. These receptors were obtained from a man aged 25 to 45 with COVID-19, enrolled during active disease.

The chain joins TRBV6-5 to TRBJ2-7, with 10 bases lining up with TRBD2. CDR3 length: 13 amino acids. The trim removed 8 bases at V and 4 bases at J, leaving 5 bases unmatched. Looked up from germline, CDR1 is MNHEY and CDR2 is SVGAGI. The CDR3 sequence is CASSSSGGYEQYF. CDR3 in DNA: TGTGCCAGCTCTAGTAGCGGGGGGTACGAGCAGTACTTC.

This clone was seen a handful of times. The gene calls are TRBV27 and TRBJ2-7; D is unresolved. The CDR3 runs to 11 residues. Germline assignment: CDR1 MNHEY and CDR2 SMNVEV (reference sequence). V was pared by 6 bases and J by 3 bases, with 6 bases between. This CDR3 is CASRGHYEQYF. The CDR3 DNA is TGTGCCAGCAGGGGCCACTACGAGCAGTACTTC.

This chain's CDR3 is CASSPGQGEGIQYF. CDR3 in DNA: TGTGCCAGCAGCCCCGGACAGGGCGAGGGCATTCAGTACTTC. The V call is TRBV11-2, the J call TRBJ2-4, with 8 positions matching TRBD1. This CDR3 comprises 14 residues. Germline loops: CDR1 SGHAT, CDR2 FQNNGV. The V gene end was trimmed by 5 bases and the J gene end by 9 bases; junction bases not matched to a gene: 9.

The rearrangement joins TRBV4-2 to TRBJ2-1; 7 bases agree with TRBD2. The CDR3 has 18 residues. V was clipped by 3 bases and J by 2 bases; unmatched bases: 13. From germline, CDR1 is LGHNA and CDR2 YNFKEQ. The CDR3 coding sequence is TGTGCCAGCAGCCAGCCCCCCCCGCTAGCGGCCACCTACAATGAGCAGTTCTTC. Protein sequence: CASSQPPPLAATYNEQFF.

The V and J genes are TRBV7-9 and TRBJ2-2, with 12 bases aligning to TRBD2. This CDR3 is 15 amino acids long. Trimming at V came to 2 bases and at J to 7 bases, leaving 2 bases not matched to a gene. The germline gives CDR1 SEHNR, CDR2 FQNEAQ (reference sequence). In nucleotides, the CDR3 is TGTGCCAGCAGCTTAACGACTAGCGGGAGCGGGGAGCTGTTTTTT. Its protein is CASSLTTSGSGELFF.

This clone was observed a few times. The chain employs TRBV11-3 and TRBJ2-7; D perhaps matches TRBD1 (5 bases). Germline CDR1 SGHNT, CDR2 YENEEA. V was trimmed by 5 bases and J by 5 bases, leaving 10 bases between them. This CDR3 is built from 12 residues. In nucleotides, the CDR3 is TGTGCCAGCAGCACCAGGGTACACGAGCAGTACTTC. It translates to CASSTRVHEQYF.

The chain is built from TRBV11-2 and TRBJ2-1; 7 bases line up with TRBD1. This CDR3 spans 14 amino acids. V lost 5 bases and J lost 4; bases outside the gene matches: 5. Germline V gives CDR1 SGHAT, CDR2 FQNNGV. As DNA, the CDR3 is TGTGCCAGCAGCCAACGGACAGGTTACAATGAGCAGTTCTTC. This encodes CASSQRTGYNEQFF.

The gene calls are TRBV10-1 and TRBJ1-2, with TRBD1 matching over 7 bases. J was trimmed by 1 base and V by 10 bases; bases with no gene match: 6. The CDR3 has 13 amino acids. CDR1 is WNHNN, CDR2 SYGVQD, per germline (reference sequence). The CDR3 region is CANQGVVNYGYTF. The CDR3 coding sequence is TGCGCCAACCAGGGGGTAGTTAACTATGGCTACACCTTC.

V is TRBV11-3 and J is TRBJ1-1; D possibly corresponds to TRBD1 (6 bases). The CDR3 has 13 amino acids. Germline V CDR1 and CDR2: SGHNT, YENEEA. Trimming cost V 1 base and J 7 bases, with 10 bases left between them. The DNA of the CDR3 is TGTGCCAGCAGCTTAGGACAGGACTTTGAAGCTTTCTTT. Translated: CASSLGQDFEAFF.

The gene calls are TRBV5-1 and TRBJ2-7, with 10 bases matching TRBD2. The CDR3 contains 16 residues. V was clipped by 0 bases and J by 1 base; unmatched bases: 4. Per germline, CDR1 SGHRS and CDR2 YFSETQ. The CDR3 DNA sequence: TGCGCCAGCAGCTTGGATACTAGCGGGATTTCCTACGAGCAGTACTTC. It is translated as CASSLDTSGISYEQYF.

V is TRBV30 and J is TRBJ2-4; 7 bases line up with TRBD2. J was trimmed by 9 bases and V by 8 bases; bases with no gene match: 13. This CDR3 comprises 13 residues. Germline CDR1 and CDR2: GTSNPN and SVGIG (reference sequence). CDR3 region: CAGSPGLYAIQYF. The CDR3, as DNA: TGTGCCGGCTCCCCGGGACTATACGCCATTCAGTACTTC.